This paragraph reports one T cell receptor (beta chain). Its cognate antigen is unknown. The source of the sample is a study of cytomegalovirus exposure and HLA in healthy donors. Study findings and constraints: Likely technical artifact: a cluster of highly shared sequence variants. It was shown in a later analysis that HLA-associated TCR beta chains were more clonally expanded than other, equally common chains.

PCR employed 60 Vbeta and 13 Jbeta primers. Produced via immunoSEQ multiplex PCR; TCRdb's table is partial and in-frame only. The sample lists over 150,000 clones; about four fifths were seen once. The clonotype originates from a man aged 25-40 years in good health and CMV-seropositive. Material for sequencing was PBMCs.

The CDR3 is CASSYRGQGANTEAFF. The CDR3 nucleotides read TGCGCCAGCAGCTATCGTGGACAGGGGGCGAACACTGAAGCTTTCTTT. The rearrangement joins TRBV4-1 to TRBJ1-1; 11 bases fit TRBD1. Germline-derived CDR1 and CDR2 are MGHRA and YSYEKL. The CDR3 is 16 residues long. V shed 5 bases, J shed 1 base, and the junction held 6 bases outside the gene matches.